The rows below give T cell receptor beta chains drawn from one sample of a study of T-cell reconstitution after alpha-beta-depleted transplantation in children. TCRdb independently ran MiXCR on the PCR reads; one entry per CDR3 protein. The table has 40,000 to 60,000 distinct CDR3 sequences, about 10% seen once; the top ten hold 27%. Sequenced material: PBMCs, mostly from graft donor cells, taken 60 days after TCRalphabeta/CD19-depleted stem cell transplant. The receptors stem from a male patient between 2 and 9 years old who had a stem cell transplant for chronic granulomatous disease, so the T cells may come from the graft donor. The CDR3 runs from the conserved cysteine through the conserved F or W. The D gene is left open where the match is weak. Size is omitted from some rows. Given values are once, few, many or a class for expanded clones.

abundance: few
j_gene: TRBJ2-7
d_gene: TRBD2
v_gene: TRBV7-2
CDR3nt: TGTGCCAGCAGCTCCCTTGGGACTAGCGGGAGGCCGGGCGAGCAGTACTTC
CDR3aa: CASSSLGTSGRPGEQYF

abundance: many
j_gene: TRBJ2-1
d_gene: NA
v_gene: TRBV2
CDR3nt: TGTGCCAGCAGTGACCCACATCGAGCGGGCCAAGGTCGGGATGAGCAGTTCTTC
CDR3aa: CASSDPHRAGQGRDEQFF

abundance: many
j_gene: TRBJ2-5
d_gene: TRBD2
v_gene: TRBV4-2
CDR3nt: TGTGCCAGCAGCCAAGATCGTGCTAGCGGGACTTCCCAAGAGACCCAGTACTTC
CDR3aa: CASSQDRASGTSQETQYF

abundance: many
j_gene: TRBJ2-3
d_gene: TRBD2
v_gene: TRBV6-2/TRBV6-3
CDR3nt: TGTGCCAGCAGTTCCCGGACTAGCGGAACCACCACAGATACGCAGTATTTT
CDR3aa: CASSSRTSGTTTDTQYF

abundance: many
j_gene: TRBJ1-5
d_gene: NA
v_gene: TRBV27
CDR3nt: TGTGCCAGCAGTACTGGGGTGGAGCAGCCCCAGCATTTT
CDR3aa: CASSTGVEQPQHF

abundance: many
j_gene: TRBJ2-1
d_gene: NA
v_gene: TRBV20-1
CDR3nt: TGCAGTGCTAGGTACGGGAGTCGGAACAATGAGCAGTTCTTC
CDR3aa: CSARYGSRNNEQFF

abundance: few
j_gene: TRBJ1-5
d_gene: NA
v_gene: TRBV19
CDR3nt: TGTGCCAGCCATCTTGGGTGGGGAGTCAATCAGCCCCAGCATTTT
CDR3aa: CASHLGWGVNQPQHF

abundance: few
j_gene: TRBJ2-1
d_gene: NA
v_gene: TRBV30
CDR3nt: TGTGCCTGGGCACTGTGGGGGACTTCCTACAATGAGCAGTTCTTC
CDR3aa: CAWALWGTSYNEQFF

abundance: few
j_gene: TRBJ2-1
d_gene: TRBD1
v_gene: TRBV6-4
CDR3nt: TGTGCCAGCAGTCGAGGGGGCGACAATGAGCAGTTCTTC
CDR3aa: CASSRGGDNEQFF

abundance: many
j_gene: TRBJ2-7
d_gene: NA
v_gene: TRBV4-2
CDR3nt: TGTGCCAGCAGCCAAGGAATAACTAGCTCCTACGAGCAGTACTTC
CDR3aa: CASSQGITSSYEQYF

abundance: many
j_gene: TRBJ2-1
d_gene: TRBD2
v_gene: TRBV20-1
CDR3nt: TGCAGTGCTAGTGGACTAGCGTCCTACAATGAGCAGTTCTTC
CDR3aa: CSASGLASYNEQFF

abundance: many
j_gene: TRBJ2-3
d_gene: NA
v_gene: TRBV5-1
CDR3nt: TGCGCCAGCAGCTTCAGTGGAGATACGCAGTATTTT
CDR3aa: CASSFSGDTQYF

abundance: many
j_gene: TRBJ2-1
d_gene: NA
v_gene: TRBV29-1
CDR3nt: TGCAGCGTTGAAGAATTATTGGACCAGAGCAATGAGCAGTTCTTC
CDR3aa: CSVEELLDQSNEQFF

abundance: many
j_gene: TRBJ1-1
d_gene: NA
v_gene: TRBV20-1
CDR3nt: TGCAGTGCTAGAGGAAGCACTGAAGCTTTCTTT
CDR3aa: CSARGSTEAFF

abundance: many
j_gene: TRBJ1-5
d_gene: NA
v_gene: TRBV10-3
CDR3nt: TGTGCCAGTGCTGTGGAGTTCAATCAGCCCCAGCATTTT
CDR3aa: CASAVEFNQPQHF

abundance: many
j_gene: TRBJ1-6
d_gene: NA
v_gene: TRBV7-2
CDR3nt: TGTGCCAGCAGCTCGACGGGGAAATCACCCCTCCACTTT
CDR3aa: CASSSTGKSPLHF

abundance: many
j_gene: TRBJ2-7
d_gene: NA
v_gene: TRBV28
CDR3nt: TGTGCCAGCAGTTTATCAGGCGGGGCCTACGAGCAGTACTTC
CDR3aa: CASSLSGGAYEQYF

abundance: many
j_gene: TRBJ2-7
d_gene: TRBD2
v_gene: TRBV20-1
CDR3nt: TGCAGTGCTAGAGGGACTAGCGGGAGTTCGAACGAGCAGTACTTC
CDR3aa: CSARGTSGSSNEQYF

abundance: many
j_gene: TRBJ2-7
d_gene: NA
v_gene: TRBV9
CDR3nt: TGTGCCAGCAGCGTAGATCAGCGGCCTTACTACGAGCAGTACTTC
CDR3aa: CASSVDQRPYYEQYF

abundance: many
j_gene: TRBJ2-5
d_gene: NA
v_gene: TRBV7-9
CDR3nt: TGTGCCAGCAGCCCTCTGGAGACCCAGTACTTC
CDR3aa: CASSPLETQYF

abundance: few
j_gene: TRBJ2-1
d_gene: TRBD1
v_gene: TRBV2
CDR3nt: TGTGCCAGCACAAAACATACAGGGGTGGGGGCGAATGAGCAGTTCTTC
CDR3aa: CASTKHTGVGANEQFF

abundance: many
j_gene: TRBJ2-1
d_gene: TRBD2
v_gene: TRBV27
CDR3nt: TGTGCCAGCAGTTTATGGGCTAGCGGGGGAAACAATGAGCAGTTCTTC
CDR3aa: CASSLWASGGNNEQFF

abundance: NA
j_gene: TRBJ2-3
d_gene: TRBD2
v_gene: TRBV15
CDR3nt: TGTGCCACCAGCAGAGATGTAGGACTAGCGGGAGATACGCAGTATTTT
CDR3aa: CATSRDVGLAGDTQYF

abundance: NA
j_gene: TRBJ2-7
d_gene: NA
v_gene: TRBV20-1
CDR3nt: TGCAGTGCTAGAGATGGGACTCGTCTCGAGCAGTACTTC
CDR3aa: CSARDGTRLEQYF

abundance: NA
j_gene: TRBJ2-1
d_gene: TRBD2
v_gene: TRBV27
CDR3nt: TGTGCCAGCAAGGTCAGCGGGACGGGTAATGAGCAGTTCTTC
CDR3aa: CASKVSGTGNEQFF

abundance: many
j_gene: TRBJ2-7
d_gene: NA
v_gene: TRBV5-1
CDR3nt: TGCGCCAGCAGCTTGGCCGCCAAGAACGAGCAGTACTTC
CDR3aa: CASSLAAKNEQYF

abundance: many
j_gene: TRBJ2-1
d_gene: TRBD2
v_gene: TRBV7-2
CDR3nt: TGTGCCAGCAGCTTTGGGGTGGGGGGGTCAAACAATGAGCAGTTCTTC
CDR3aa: CASSFGVGGSNNEQFF

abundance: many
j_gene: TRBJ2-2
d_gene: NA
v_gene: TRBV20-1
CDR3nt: TGCAGTGCTAGAGATGTGGGAGGAGCCACCGGGGAGCTGTTTTTT
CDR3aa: CSARDVGGATGELFF

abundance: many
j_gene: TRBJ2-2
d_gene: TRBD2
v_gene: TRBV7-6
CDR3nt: TGTGCCAGCAGCTCAAGGATAGCGGGAGGGGCCGGGGAGCTGTTTTTT
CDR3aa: CASSSRIAGGAGELFF

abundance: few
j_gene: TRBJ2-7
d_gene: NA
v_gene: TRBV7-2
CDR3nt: TGTGCCAGCAGCTCTAGGGTATCCTACGAGCAGTACTTC
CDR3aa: CASSSRVSYEQYF

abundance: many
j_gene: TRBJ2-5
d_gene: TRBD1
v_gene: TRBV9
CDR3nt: TGTGCCAGCAGCCCCCGAGACAGGGAAGGAGAGACCCAGTACTTC
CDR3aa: CASSPRDREGETQYF

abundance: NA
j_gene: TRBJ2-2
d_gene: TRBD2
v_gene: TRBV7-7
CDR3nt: TGTGCCAGCAGCCAACTAGCGTTGGATGGGGAGCTGTTTTTT
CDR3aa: CASSQLALDGELFF

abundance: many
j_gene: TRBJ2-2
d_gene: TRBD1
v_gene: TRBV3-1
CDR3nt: TGTGCCAGCAGCCTCGATCAAGGGACAGGGGGTTATCCCGGGGAGCTGTTTTTT
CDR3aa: CASSLDQGTGGYPGELFF

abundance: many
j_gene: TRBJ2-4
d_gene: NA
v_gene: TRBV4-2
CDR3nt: TGTGCCAGCAGCCAAGATTTTGTGGGGGCCAAAAACATTCAGTACTTC
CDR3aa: CASSQDFVGAKNIQYF

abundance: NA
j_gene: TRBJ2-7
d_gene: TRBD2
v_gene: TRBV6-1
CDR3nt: TGTGCCAGCAGTCCTAGCGGGAGCCTCTACGAGCAGTACTTC
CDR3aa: CASSPSGSLYEQYF

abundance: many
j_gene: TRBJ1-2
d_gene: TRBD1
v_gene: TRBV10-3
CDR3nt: TGTGCCACCGAACAGGGGGCTAACTATGGCTACACCTTC
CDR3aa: CATEQGANYGYTF

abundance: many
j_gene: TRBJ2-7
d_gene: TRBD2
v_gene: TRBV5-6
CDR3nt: TGTGCCAGCAGCTACATAGCGGGAATGATACCCTACGAGCAGTACTTC
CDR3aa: CASSYIAGMIPYEQYF

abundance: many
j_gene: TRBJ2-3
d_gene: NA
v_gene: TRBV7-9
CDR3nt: TGTGCCAGCAGCTTAGAAGCGGGTCAATGGGATACGCAGTATTTT
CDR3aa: CASSLEAGQWDTQYF

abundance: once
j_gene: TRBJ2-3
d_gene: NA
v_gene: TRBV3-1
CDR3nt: TGTGCCAGCACCCCAAGCTGGGCGTCCTCGGATACGCAGTATTTT
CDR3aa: CASTPSWASSDTQYF

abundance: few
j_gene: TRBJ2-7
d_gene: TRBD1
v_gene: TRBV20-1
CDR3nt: TGCAGTGCTTCGGGGGACAGGAGGAACGAGCAGTACTTC
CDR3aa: CSASGDRRNEQYF

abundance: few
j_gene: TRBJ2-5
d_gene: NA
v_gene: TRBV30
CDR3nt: TGTGCCGGGGGGCAGACGCAAGAGACCCAGTACTTC
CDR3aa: CAGGQTQETQYF

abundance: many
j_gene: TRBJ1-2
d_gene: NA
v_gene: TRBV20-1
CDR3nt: TGCAGTGCTAGATTAGGGCCACGAGGCTACACCTTC
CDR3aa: CSARLGPRGYTF

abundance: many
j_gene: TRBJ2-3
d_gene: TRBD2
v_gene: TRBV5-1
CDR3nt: TGCGCCAGCAGCCGCATGGGGGCTAGCGGGAGTTCAGATACGCAGTATTTT
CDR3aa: CASSRMGASGSSDTQYF

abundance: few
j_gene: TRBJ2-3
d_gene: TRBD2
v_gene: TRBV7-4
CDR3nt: TGTGCCAGCAGCGGTCGTTTTCGGCGGGAGGTGGGGACAGATACGCAGTATTTT
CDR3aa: CASSGRFRREVGTDTQYF

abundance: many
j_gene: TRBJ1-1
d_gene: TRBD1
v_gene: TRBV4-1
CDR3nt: TGCGCCAGCAGCCCCTTGAGGACAGGGCAAGCTTTCTTT
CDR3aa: CASSPLRTGQAFF

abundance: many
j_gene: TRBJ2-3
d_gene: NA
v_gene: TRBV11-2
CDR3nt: TGTGCCACCTCAGGGGTTTTGACAGATACGCAGTATTTT
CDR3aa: CATSGVLTDTQYF

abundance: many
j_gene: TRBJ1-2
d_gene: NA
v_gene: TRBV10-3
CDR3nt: TGTGCCATCAGTGAGTCGGACCATCGAAGCTATGGCTACACCTTC
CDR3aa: CAISESDHRSYGYTF

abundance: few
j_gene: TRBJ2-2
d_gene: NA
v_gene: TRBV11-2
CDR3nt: TGTGCCAGCAGCCGGACTACCTGGGCCCCCGGGGAGCTGTTTTTT
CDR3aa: CASSRTTWAPGELFF